This T cell receptor (beta chain) was identified in a study of T cell responses to AZD1222 COVID-19 vaccine (dated by TCRdb to the early 2020s). Concerning the study at large: TCR sequencing was performed for about 240 trial participants, of whom roughly 200 were given two doses of AZD1222 and approximately 25 were given two doses of MenACWY control vaccine. Enrollment into the trials was organized by age into subgroups of 18-55, 56-69 and 70-plus years, and those subgroups contained 148, 28 and 57 TCR-sequenced participants, respectively. The paper as a whole reports these results and caveats: In the small 56-69-year group, the increase in depth fell short of significance, most likely because of low power. Because no day 14 peak-response samples were available, repertoires were characterized only after the peak T cell response. Most participants were white British and females outnumbered males, and the authors suggested that clonal diversity may have been underestimated. Nearly half of unique spike-specific TCRs reportedly recognized epitopes outside regions mutated in the B.1.351 and B.1.1.7 variants. CD4 TCRs associated with the vaccine covered the entire spike protein, and the dominant responses were in regions 160-218 and 743-854. After two AZD1222 doses, spike-specific TCR breadth and depth were significantly higher than at day 0 and than in MenACWY recipients. Conclusions about previously exposed vaccinees were limited because only six AZD1222 recipients were SARS-CoV-2 seropositive at baseline.

The CDR3 regions of human TCRbeta chains were subjected to immunosequencing. The original pipeline was this. TCRs in the repertoires were compared against a reference library of SARS-CoV-2-specific TCRs that had been generated with the MIRA antigen-specificity platform. Breadth meant the fraction of unique TCRs that were SARS-CoV-2-associated, whereas depth meant the fraction of total T cells that were SARS-CoV-2-associated. Each spike-specific TCR was assigned to its reactive spike region and to a CD4 or CD8 class using the MIRA data. Log10-transformed breadth and depth values were compared by one-way ANOVA with Sidak's multiple comparisons tests. The table comes from immuneACCESS by way of TCRdb, which keeps in-frame sequences with V and J called. Part of the clones is missing from these tables; in studies checked, under half for an unresolved V gene and the rest for unknown reasons. The V and J calls and the clone size are those of that table, but D and trimming were determined from the DNA. This sample holds about 120,000 clones; more than 70% were observed only once. 6.5% of the sample rests with the top ten.

Read against the paper, the sample's time point label means: about 28 days (+/-7) after the second vaccine dose. AZD1222 recipients given second doses at about 4 weeks or at about 12 weeks were pooled, since spike-specific TCR depth and breadth were not found to differ between the two schedules. Samples from vaccinated people were obtained from the UK trials COV001 and COV002, which included a single-blind randomized controlled phase 2/3 trial of AZD1222 (ChAdOx1 nCoV-19) in healthy adults. For TCRbeta chain sequencing, PBMC samples were collected from trial participants at day 0 and at day 28 after the second dose. Trimming takes 2 bases from V and 1 base from J, and the germline ends sit 8 bases apart. The germline V gene yields KGHSH for CDR1 and LQKENI for CDR2. The cysteine opens and the phenylalanine closes a CDR3 of 14 amino acids. The read is trimmed to its CDR3 DNA, 42 bases read in frame from base 1.

Details on this clone: This clone's antigen is unknown. It has no much larger one-base neighbor in the sample; base qualities were not kept.

The TCR originated in an adult who received the AZD1222 COVID-19 vaccine. The V and J genes are TRBV18 and TRBJ1-1, and the D gene may be TRBD1, 5 bases matching. Source: peripheral blood, taken 28 days after the second AZD1222 dose. The sequenced DNA is TGTGCCAGCTCACCAGCAGGGACGAACACTGAAGCTTTCTTT. This codes for CASSPAGTNTEAFF.